These T cell receptor beta chains were read from a single sample in a study of T cells after yellow fever vaccination. TCRdb used MiXCR to reprocess the 5' RACE reads, holding one entry per CDR3 protein. Of about 320,000 distinct CDR3 sequences listed, approximately 4.5% are singletons. The specimen comprised PBMCs, sampled 15 days after the yellow fever booster vaccination. These receptors were obtained from a man aged 18 to 30 who received the YFV17D yellow fever vaccine. The CDR3 runs from the conserved cysteine through the conserved F or W. Not all rows give a size; the values are once, few, many and, for expanded clones, a class.

clone_size: NA; v_call: TRBV7-3; j_call: TRBJ2-2; cdr3_aa: CATAPLGPQSTGELFF
clone_size: many; v_call: TRBV20-1; j_call: TRBJ2-3; cdr3_aa: CSARVGDTQYF
clone_size: NA; v_call: TRBV12-3/TRBV12-4; j_call: TRBJ1-5; cdr3_aa: CASSEVNSNQPQHF
clone_size: NA; v_call: TRBV5-1; j_call: TRBJ2-2; cdr3_aa: CASSHRDMTGELFF
clone_size: many; v_call: TRBV11-2; j_call: TRBJ1-5; cdr3_aa: CASSLEAVPQPQHF
clone_size: NA; v_call: TRBV11-2; j_call: TRBJ2-1; cdr3_aa: CASSGSGGPEYRQFF
clone_size: many; v_call: TRBV7-2; j_call: TRBJ2-1; cdr3_aa: CASSRFDSSNEQFF
clone_size: NA; v_call: TRBV12-3/TRBV12-4; j_call: TRBJ1-2; cdr3_aa: CASGTGLNYGYTF
clone_size: many; v_call: TRBV7-2; j_call: TRBJ1-2; cdr3_aa: CASSAREGARDGYTF
clone_size: few; v_call: TRBV24-1; j_call: TRBJ2-3; cdr3_aa: CATSEKATDTQYF
clone_size: few; v_call: TRBV12-3/TRBV12-4; j_call: TRBJ2-5; cdr3_aa: CASSLRLAGNQETQYF
clone_size: NA; v_call: TRBV29-1; j_call: TRBJ2-7; cdr3_aa: CSVVRRYEQYF
clone_size: many; v_call: TRBV27; j_call: TRBJ2-1; cdr3_aa: CASSLLAPKWGEQFF
clone_size: NA; v_call: TRBV15; j_call: TRBJ1-1; cdr3_aa: CATSRGRTSNTEAFF
clone_size: NA; v_call: TRBV7-3; j_call: TRBJ1-2; cdr3_aa: CASSLTGGQSYGYTF
clone_size: NA; v_call: TRBV20-1; j_call: TRBJ1-2; cdr3_aa: CSAPDRDYGYTF
clone_size: NA; v_call: TRBV6-5; j_call: TRBJ2-2; cdr3_aa: CASSYGEGTGELFF
clone_size: many; v_call: TRBV7-2; j_call: TRBJ2-7; cdr3_aa: CASSLASGGSYEQYF
clone_size: NA; v_call: TRBV4-3; j_call: TRBJ2-3; cdr3_aa: CASSQDNKGQGDNQSDTQYF
clone_size: NA; v_call: TRBV20-1; j_call: TRBJ2-1; cdr3_aa: CSADRGAYNEQFF
clone_size: few; v_call: TRBV6-1; j_call: TRBJ2-3; cdr3_aa: CASSEWGGRTDTQYF
clone_size: NA; v_call: TRBV15; j_call: TRBJ1-2; cdr3_aa: CATSVFGQELDGYTF
clone_size: few; v_call: TRBV20-1; j_call: TRBJ2-2; cdr3_aa: CSARDRTGMGNTGELFF
clone_size: NA; v_call: TRBV20-1; j_call: TRBJ2-1; cdr3_aa: CSAGLAYNEQFF
clone_size: few; v_call: TRBV12-3/TRBV12-4; j_call: TRBJ2-5; cdr3_aa: CASRRTEETQYF
clone_size: NA; v_call: TRBV7-9; j_call: TRBJ1-1; cdr3_aa: CASSPDILNTEAFF
clone_size: NA; v_call: TRBV13; j_call: TRBJ2-3; cdr3_aa: CASSPTRGHRTDTQYF
clone_size: many; v_call: TRBV3-1; j_call: TRBJ2-3; cdr3_aa: CASGGLSTDTQYF
clone_size: NA; v_call: TRBV11-2; j_call: TRBJ2-6; cdr3_aa: CASSLAGRGSGANVLTF
clone_size: many; v_call: TRBV5-1; j_call: TRBJ2-2; cdr3_aa: CASSLPGPANTGELFF
clone_size: few; v_call: TRBV5-1; j_call: TRBJ2-3; cdr3_aa: CASGDRVTDTQYF
clone_size: many; v_call: TRBV20-1; j_call: TRBJ2-3; cdr3_aa: CSAGLAGADTQYF
clone_size: many; v_call: TRBV9; j_call: TRBJ1-2; cdr3_aa: CASSPPGVYGGYTF
clone_size: NA; v_call: TRBV19; j_call: TRBJ2-3; cdr3_aa: CASSTRRQATLTDTQYF
clone_size: NA; v_call: TRBV10-1; j_call: TRBJ1-6; cdr3_aa: CASSATAFGSPLHF
clone_size: NA; v_call: TRBV7-2; j_call: TRBJ2-2; cdr3_aa: CASSLAGKGFGQGAGELFF